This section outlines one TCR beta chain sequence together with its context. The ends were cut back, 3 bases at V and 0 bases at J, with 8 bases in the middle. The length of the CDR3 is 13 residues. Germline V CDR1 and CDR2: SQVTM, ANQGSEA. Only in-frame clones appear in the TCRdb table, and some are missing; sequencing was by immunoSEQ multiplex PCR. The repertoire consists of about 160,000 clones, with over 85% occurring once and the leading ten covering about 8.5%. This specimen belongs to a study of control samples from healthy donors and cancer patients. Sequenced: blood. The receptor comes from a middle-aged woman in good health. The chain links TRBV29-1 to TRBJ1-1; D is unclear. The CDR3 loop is CSVDEGMNTEAFF. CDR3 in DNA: TGCAGCGTTGACGAGGGAATGAACACTGAAGCTTTCTTT.